This paragraph covers one T cell receptor (beta chain) sequence. Germline CDR1 and CDR2: MNHEY and SVGEGT. There are 20 residues in the CDR3. The V and J ends lost 2 bases and 4 bases, in that order; junction bases with no gene match: 20. The sample comes from a study of molecular identifiers for immune sequencing clone quantification. It was with previously described methods and listed TCR primers that bulk TCR libraries were made. MiXCR, run by TCRdb on the PCR reads, gives a single entry per CDR3 protein. The sample comprises about 100,000 distinct CDR3 sequences, roughly 21% of which are singletons, and 1.1% rests with the top ten.

The sequenced material came from naive CD8+ T cells from blood, with Jurkat cell RNA spiked in. Indicated subset: FACS-sorted CD8+CD4-CCR7+CD45RA+ naive T cells. The TCR was taken from a human donor in good health. Some libraries in this study had Jurkat cell RNA spiked in. The chain has TRBV6-2 or TRBV6-3 and TRBJ1-3; TRBD1 matches 7 bases. CDR3 residues: CASSYDFPAPDRTSGNTIYF. The CDR3 region has the DNA TGTGCCAGCAGTTACGACTTTCCGGCACCGGACAGGACTTCGGGAAACACCATATATTTT.